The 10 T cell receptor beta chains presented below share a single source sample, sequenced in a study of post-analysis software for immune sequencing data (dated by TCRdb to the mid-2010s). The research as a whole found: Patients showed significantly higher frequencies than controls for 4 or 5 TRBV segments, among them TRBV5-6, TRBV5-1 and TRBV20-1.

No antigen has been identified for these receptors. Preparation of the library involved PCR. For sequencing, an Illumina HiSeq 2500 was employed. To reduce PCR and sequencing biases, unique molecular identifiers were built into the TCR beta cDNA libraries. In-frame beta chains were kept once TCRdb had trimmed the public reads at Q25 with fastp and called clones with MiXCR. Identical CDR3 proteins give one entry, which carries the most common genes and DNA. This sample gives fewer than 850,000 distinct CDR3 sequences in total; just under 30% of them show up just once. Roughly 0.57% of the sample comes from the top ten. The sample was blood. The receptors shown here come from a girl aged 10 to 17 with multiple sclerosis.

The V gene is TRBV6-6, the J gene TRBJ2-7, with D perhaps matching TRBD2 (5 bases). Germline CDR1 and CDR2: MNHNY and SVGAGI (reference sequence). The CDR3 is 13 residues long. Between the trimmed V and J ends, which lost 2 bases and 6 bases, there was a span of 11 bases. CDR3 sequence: CASSYGLLAEQYF. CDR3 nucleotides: TGTGCCAGCAGTTACGGACTCCTGGCCGAGCAGTACTTC.

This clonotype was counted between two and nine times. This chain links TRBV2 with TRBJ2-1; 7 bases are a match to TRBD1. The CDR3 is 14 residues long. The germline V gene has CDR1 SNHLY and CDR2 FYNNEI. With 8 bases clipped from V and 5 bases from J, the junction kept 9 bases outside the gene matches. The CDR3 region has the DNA TGTGCCAGCCTGCCGGGACAGTGGAACAATGAGCAGTTCTTC. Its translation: CASLPGQWNNEQFF.

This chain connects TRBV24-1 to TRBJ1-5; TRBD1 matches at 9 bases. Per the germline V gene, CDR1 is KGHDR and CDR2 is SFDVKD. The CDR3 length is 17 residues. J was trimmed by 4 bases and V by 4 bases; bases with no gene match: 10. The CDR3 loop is CATSDSTGQGMNQPQHF. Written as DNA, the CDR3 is TGTGCCACCAGTGACTCGACGGGACAGGGTATGAATCAGCCCCAGCATTTT.

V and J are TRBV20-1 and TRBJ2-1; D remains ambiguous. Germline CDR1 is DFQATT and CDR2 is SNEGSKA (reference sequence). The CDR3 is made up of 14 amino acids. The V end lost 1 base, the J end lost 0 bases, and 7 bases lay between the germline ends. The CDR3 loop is CSARVVTSYNEQFF. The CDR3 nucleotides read TGCAGTGCTAGAGTTGTTACCTCCTACAATGAGCAGTTCTTC.

The CDR3 coding sequence is TGTGCCAGCAGTTTAGCCCCAGGGATCAGAGAGACCCAGTACTTC. Encoded protein: CASSLAPGIRETQYF. The V call is TRBV12-3 or TRBV12-4, the J call TRBJ2-5; perhaps TRBD1 as D (5 bases). The CDR3 has 15 residues. Trimming left V 0 bases short and J 4 bases short, with 12 bases between.

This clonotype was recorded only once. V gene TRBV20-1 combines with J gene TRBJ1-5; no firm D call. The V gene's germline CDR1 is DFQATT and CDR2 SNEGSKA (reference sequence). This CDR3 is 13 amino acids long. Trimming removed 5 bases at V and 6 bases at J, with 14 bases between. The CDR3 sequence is CSAARTARQPQHF. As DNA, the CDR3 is TGCAGTGCTGCCAGGACGGCCCGTCAGCCCCAGCATTTT.

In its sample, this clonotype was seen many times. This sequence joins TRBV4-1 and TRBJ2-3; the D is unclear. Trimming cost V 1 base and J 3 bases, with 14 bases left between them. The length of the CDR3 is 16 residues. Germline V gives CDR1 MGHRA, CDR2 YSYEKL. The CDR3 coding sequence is TGCGCCAGCAGCCAAGGTTCCGGCAGGACGACAGATACGCAGTATTTT. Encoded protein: CASSQGSGRTTDTQYF.

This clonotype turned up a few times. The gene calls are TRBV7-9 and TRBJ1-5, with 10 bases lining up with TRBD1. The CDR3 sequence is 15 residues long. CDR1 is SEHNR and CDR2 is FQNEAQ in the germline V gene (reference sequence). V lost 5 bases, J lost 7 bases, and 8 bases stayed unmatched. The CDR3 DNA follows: TGTGCCAGCAGCCCCGGGACAGGGGTTGTACAGCCCCAGCATTTT. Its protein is CASSPGTGVVQPQHF.

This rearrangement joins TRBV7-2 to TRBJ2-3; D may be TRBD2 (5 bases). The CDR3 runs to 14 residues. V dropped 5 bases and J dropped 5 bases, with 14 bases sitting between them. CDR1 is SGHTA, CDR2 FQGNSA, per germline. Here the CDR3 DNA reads TGTGCCAGCAGCCTAATCGAGCGGCGAGATACGCAGTATTTT. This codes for CASSLIERRDTQYF.

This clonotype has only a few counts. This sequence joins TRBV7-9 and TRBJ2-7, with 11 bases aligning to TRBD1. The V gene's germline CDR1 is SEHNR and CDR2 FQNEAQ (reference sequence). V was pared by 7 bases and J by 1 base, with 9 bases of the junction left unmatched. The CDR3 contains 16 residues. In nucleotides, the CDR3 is TGTGCCAGCACGCGGGGGGGGACAGGGGGTTCCTACGAGCAGTACTTC. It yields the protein CASTRGGTGGSYEQYF.